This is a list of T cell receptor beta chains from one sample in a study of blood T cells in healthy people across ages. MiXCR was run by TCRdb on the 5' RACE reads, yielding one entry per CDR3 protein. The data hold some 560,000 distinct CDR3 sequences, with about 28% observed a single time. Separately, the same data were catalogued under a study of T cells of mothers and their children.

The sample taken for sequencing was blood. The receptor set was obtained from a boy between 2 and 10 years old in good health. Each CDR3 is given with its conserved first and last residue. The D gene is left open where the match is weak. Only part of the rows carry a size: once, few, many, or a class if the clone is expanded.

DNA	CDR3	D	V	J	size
TGCAGCGGAAAGGGAGAGACCCAGTACTTC	CSGKGETQYF	-	TRBV29-1	TRBJ2-5	-
TGTGCCAGCAGCTCCTGGGACAGTAACACCGGGGAGCTGTTTTTT	CASSSWDSNTGELFF	TRBD1	TRBV7-9	TRBJ2-2	-
TGCAGGTTTGGGGCAGGCATCTACGAGCAGTACTTC	CRFGAGIYEQYF	-	TRBV29-1	TRBJ2-7	-
TGTGCCAGCAGCCAAGTGGTCCAAGTATACGAGCAGTACTTC	CASSQVVQVYEQYF	-	TRBV3-1	TRBJ2-7	once
TGTGCCAGCAGTTTAGACTCTAGCGGGGACAATGAGCAGTTCTTC	CASSLDSSGDNEQFF	TRBD2	TRBV27	TRBJ2-1	-
TGCGCCAGCACCGCCGGGCCCTGGGACGGGGAGCTGTTTTTT	CASTAGPWDGELFF	-	TRBV5-1	TRBJ2-2	few
TGTGCCAGCTCTACATTCCCAGGGGGCCAAGAGACCCAGTACTTC	CASSTFPGGQETQYF	TRBD1	TRBV6-5	TRBJ2-5	-
TGTGCCAGCAGCGAAAGCCGGGACAATACAGATACGCAGTATTTT	CASSESRDNTDTQYF	-	TRBV7-3	TRBJ2-3	few
TGTGCCAGCAGTTACGATAGAAGCGGGAGGGGACCAACCAAAAACATTCAGTACTTC	CASSYDRSGRGPTKNIQYF	TRBD2	TRBV6-2/TRBV6-3	TRBJ2-4	-
TGTGCCATCAGTGATGGCGGAGGGTTGGGAGAGACCCAGTACTTC	CAISDGGGLGETQYF	-	TRBV10-3	TRBJ2-5	-
TGTGCCAGCAGTCCCCTTTCCGGGACAGCTTACAATGAGCAGTTCTTC	CASSPLSGTAYNEQFF	TRBD1	TRBV6-2/TRBV6-3	TRBJ2-1	few
TGCAGTGCTGAGGACAGGGATCCAGGCACCGGGGAGCTGTTTTTT	CSAEDRDPGTGELFF	TRBD1	TRBV20-1	TRBJ2-2	-
TGTGCCAGCAGTTACGTAGCGGGGGACACAGATACGCAGTATTTT	CASSYVAGDTDTQYF	TRBD2	TRBV27	TRBJ2-3	once
TGTGCCAGCAGCTTAGACAAAAACTCTGGAAACACCATATATTTT	CASSLDKNSGNTIYF	-	TRBV7-6	TRBJ1-3	-
TGCAGCGTTGATGTCCAGGGGCTTAGCGGCTACACCTTC	CSVDVQGLSGYTF	-	TRBV29-1	TRBJ1-2	-
TGTGCCAGCAGCTCGACTAGCGGGGGAGATACGCAGTATTTT	CASSSTSGGDTQYF	TRBD2	TRBV5-6	TRBJ2-3	-
TGTGCCTGGACCTTGACAGCAAACACAGATACGCAGTATTTT	CAWTLTANTDTQYF	-	TRBV30	TRBJ2-3	-
TGCGCCAGCAGTGAGTCGGCTAGCGGGCCCCCCGAGCAGTACTTC	CASSESASGPPEQYF	TRBD2	TRBV10-1	TRBJ2-7	few
TGCGCCAGCAGCCTCGGGGGGCGCTCTGGAAACACCATATATTTT	CASSLGGRSGNTIYF	-	TRBV5-1	TRBJ1-3	-
TGTGCCATCAGTGAGTCGCCCTCCTCGGACTTTAATTGGGGTCAGCCCCAGCATTTT	CAISESPSSDFNWGQPQHF	-	TRBV10-3	TRBJ1-5	-
TGCGCCAGCAGCTTGGGACTGGGGGCTGCATACCTACACGAGCAGTACTTC	CASSLGLGAAYLHEQYF	-	TRBV5-1	TRBJ2-7	few
TGTGCCTCCAACCGGCAGGGGGGGACCGGGGAGCTGTTTTTT	CASNRQGGTGELFF	-	TRBV30	TRBJ2-2	-
TGTGCCAGCAGGGGAAAGCCTCCGGGCCCCCGGGACTATGGCTACACCTTC	CASRGKPPGPRDYGYTF	-	TRBV12-3/TRBV12-4	TRBJ1-2	few
TGTGCCAGCTCCTCGCAGGGGAACGAGCAGTTCTTC	CASSSQGNEQFF	-	TRBV18	TRBJ2-1	many
TGTGCCAGCAGCGCCATTTTGCAGACCCAGTACTTC	CASSAILQTQYF	-	TRBV7-9	TRBJ2-5	many
TGTGCCAGCAGTTTGCAGGGTAGGGATGGCTACACCTTC	CASSLQGRDGYTF	-	TRBV7-9	TRBJ1-2	-
TGTGCCAGCAGTGAAGGGATAGGGGTTTGGTCACCCCTCCACTTT	CASSEGIGVWSPLHF	-	TRBV25-1	TRBJ1-6	-
TGCGCCAGCAGCTTCCACCAAGGACTAGCGGGGAAGGACGAGCAGTACTTC	CASSFHQGLAGKDEQYF	TRBD2	TRBV5-1	TRBJ2-7	-
TGTGCCAGCAGACGGTCAGGGGCGGGAGGGAATGAGCAGTTCTTC	CASRRSGAGGNEQFF	TRBD2	TRBV7-2	TRBJ2-1	once
TGTGCCAGCAAGGCCAGGGCGGAAAACACCATATATTTT	CASKARAENTIYF	-	TRBV2	TRBJ1-3	many
TGCAGCGCCACGGGACAGGACTACGAGCAGTACTTC	CSATGQDYEQYF	TRBD1	TRBV29-1	TRBJ2-7	-
TGTGCCAGCAGCCATACCGGGACTAGCGATGCAGATACGCAGTATTTT	CASSHTGTSDADTQYF	TRBD2	TRBV4-2	TRBJ2-3	few
TGTGCCAGCAGCGGAGGCGGGACAGGGGGCCGTTACGAGCAGTACTTC	CASSGGGTGGRYEQYF	-	TRBV21-1	TRBJ2-7	many
TGTGCCAGCAGCTTATATTACTCCTACAATGCGCAGTTCTTC	CASSLYYSYNAQFF	-	TRBV7-2	TRBJ2-1	-
TGTGCCAGCAGTCCCCTTGTCTATGGCTACACCTTC	CASSPLVYGYTF	-	TRBV12-3/TRBV12-4	TRBJ1-2	-
TGTGCCAGCAGTGGCGGGATGGGTGTATCACCCCTCCACTTT	CASSGGMGVSPLHF	-	TRBV7-9	TRBJ1-6	few
TGTGCCAGTAGTTTGTGGGCACCTTCTGGAAACACCATATATTTT	CASSLWAPSGNTIYF	-	TRBV19	TRBJ1-3	few